Shown below are 17 T cell receptor beta chains from a single sample sequenced in a study of molecular identifiers for immune sequencing clone quantification. Using its own MiXCR run on the PCR reads, TCRdb lists one record per CDR3 protein. The repertoire holds tens of thousands of distinct CDR3 sequences, approximately 17% seen once, with over 6% in the top ten. Sequencing used naive CD8+ T cells from blood, with Jurkat cell RNA spiked in. Subset reported: FACS-sorted CD8+CD4-CCR7+CD45RA+ naive T cells. The receptors stem from a human donor in good health. Some libraries in this study had Jurkat cell RNA spiked in.

There are many counts of this clonotype. CDR3 in DNA: TGTGCCAGCAGTTTGGCTGCGGGAGCCACAGATACGCAGTATTTT. Amino acids: CASSLAAGATDTQYF. This rearrangement joins TRBV28 to TRBJ2-3; TRBD2 aligns across 7 bases. CDR3 size: 15 residues. Germline loops: CDR1 MDHEN, CDR2 SYDVKM. With V trimmed by 3 bases and J by 2 bases, 5 bases remained unmatched.

Of note for this clonotype: Just one base apart from a much larger clone, this may be a read error. This rearrangement joins TRBV14 to TRBJ1-1; no reliable D call. This CDR3 spans 16 amino acids. Trimming shortened V by 2 bases and J by 5 bases, and 18 bases separated the two germline ends. Germline V CDR1 and CDR2: SGHDN, FVKESK. The CDR3 loop reads CASSQNSIPVRTEAFF. In DNA, the CDR3 is TGTGCCAGCAGCCAAAATTCCATACCGGTGCGGACTGAAGCTTTCTTT.

The table lists this clonotype with many counts. The chain recombines TRBV27 with TRBJ2-1; 13 nucleotides agree with TRBD2. Germline loops: CDR1 MNHEY, CDR2 SMNVEV (reference sequence). Germline trimming cut 6 bases from V and 4 bases from J; bases unmatched to any gene: 6. The CDR3 spans 16 residues. The CDR3 sequence is CASSHTSGRGYNEQFF. CDR3 bases: TGTGCCAGCAGCCATACTAGCGGGAGGGGGTACAATGAGCAGTTCTTC.

This clonotype has a handful of counts. J is TRBJ2-7 and V is TRBV12-3 or TRBV12-4, with D hard to call. The CDR3 is made up of 14 amino acids. V was pared by 2 bases and J by 2 bases, with 10 bases between. The CDR3 DNA reads as TGTGCCAGCAGTTTACAGGTTTTCCCCTACGAGCAGTACTTC. Translating it yields CASSLQVFPYEQYF.

At least ten counts were recorded for this clonotype. The chain couples TRBV4-1 to TRBJ2-1, with D maybe TRBD1 (6 bases). The CDR3 totals 15 residues. The ends were cut back, 1 base at V and 4 bases at J, with 11 bases in the middle. Germline V lookup: CDR1 MGHRA, CDR2 YSYEKL. The CDR3, as DNA: TGCGCCAGCAGCCAAGGGTCAGGGGAGTACAATGAGCAGTTCTTC. It yields the protein CASSQGSGEYNEQFF.

This clonotype was seen at least ten times. The chain recombines TRBV4-3 with TRBJ1-1; D is unresolved. The CDR3 is made up of 15 amino acids. Germline CDR1 is LGHNA and CDR2 is YSLEER. The V end was cut by 3 bases, the J end by 5 bases, with 16 bases between. CDR3 in amino acids: CASSHRGGLMTEAFF. DNA of the CDR3: TGCGCCAGCAGCCACCGGGGAGGGCTTATGACTGAAGCTTTCTTT.

This clonotype has at least ten counts. This chain connects TRBV28 to TRBJ2-2, with D possibly matching TRBD2 (5 bases). This CDR3 has 16 amino acids. Germline V gene sequence: CDR1 MDHEN, CDR2 SYDVKM. V was clipped by 5 bases and J by 2 bases, with 15 bases between them. CDR3 nucleotides: TGTGCCAGCAGTCTCCCCAGAGGGTCTAACACCGGGGAGCTGTTTTTT. Translation gives CASSLPRGSNTGELFF.

This clonotype was picked up many times. The chain employs TRBV4-1 and TRBJ2-5; D is undetermined. The CDR3 consists of 11 residues. With 0 bases removed from V and 7 bases from J, the gap between germline ends came to 3 bases. CDR1 MGHRA and CDR2 YSYEKL come from the germline V gene. The CDR3 here is CASSQEGTQYF. CDR3 bases: TGCGCCAGCAGCCAAGAGGGGACCCAGTACTTC.

This clonotype was seen repeatedly, ten times or more. The rearrangement joins TRBV29-1 to TRBJ2-2; 12 bases match TRBD2. CDR3 length equals 15 residues. The J segment lost 5 bases and the V segment lost 1 base, leaving 2 bases of the junction unmatched. Germline V CDR1 and CDR2: SQVTM, ANQGSEA. The DNA for the CDR3 is TGCAGCGTTGAAGGACTAGCGGGAGAAACCGGGGAGCTGTTTTTT. Protein: CSVEGLAGETGELFF.

This clonotype was observed a few times. The chain carries TRBV6-4 and TRBJ1-1; a weak D match, TRBD1 (6 bases). The CDR3 is 15 amino acids. CDR1 and CDR2 (germline): MRHNA, SNTAGT. Deletions cut 5 bases from V and 0 bases from J, with 13 bases between. The CDR3 DNA follows: TGTGCCAGCAGTCCTTCAGGGGAGATGAACACTGAAGCTTTCTTT. This sequence encodes CASSPSGEMNTEAFF.

At least ten counts were recorded for this clonotype. This chain uses TRBV5-1 with TRBJ2-7, with D unclear. The germline gives CDR1 SGHRS, CDR2 YFSETQ. The V end was cut by 0 bases, the J end by 2 bases, with 9 bases between. This CDR3 has 14 amino acids. CDR3 DNA sequence: TGCGCCAGCAGCTTGGTAGGTCAGCCCTACGAGCAGTACTTC. It is translated as CASSLVGQPYEQYF. Full variable domain (rest looked up from reference TRBV5-1 and TRBJ2-7): KAGVTQTPRYLIKTRGQQVTLSCSPISGHRSVSWYQQTPGQGLQFLFEYFSETQRNKGNFPGRFSGRQFSNSRSEMNVSTLELGDSALYLCASSLVGQPYEQYFGPGTRLTVT.

The table lists this clonotype with many counts. The gene calls are TRBV10-3 and TRBJ2-7; 8 bases map to TRBD1. V shed 6 bases, J shed 2 bases, and the junction held 6 bases outside the gene matches. Per germline, CDR1 ENHRY and CDR2 SYGVKD. The CDR3 covers 14 residues. CDR3 nucleotides: TGTGCCATCAGAAACCCGGACAGGGCCTACGAGCAGTACTTC. Amino acid sequence: CAIRNPDRAYEQYF.

This clonotype was counted many times. This chain uses TRBV29-1 with TRBJ2-7, with D perhaps matching TRBD1 (6 bases). Trimming shortened V by 4 bases and J by 6 bases, and 7 bases separated the two germline ends. The CDR3 has 10 residues. CDR1 and CDR2 from the germline V gene are SQVTM and ANQGSEA. The CDR3 spells CSVVGGEQYF. As DNA, the CDR3 is TGCAGCGTTGTAGGGGGCGAGCAGTACTTC.

At least ten counts were recorded for this clonotype. This chain connects TRBV9 to TRBJ2-5; D possibly corresponds to TRBD1 (6 bases). Trimming cost V 4 bases and J 4 bases, with 17 bases left between them. This CDR3 is built from 15 residues. From germline, CDR1 is SGDLS and CDR2 YYNGEE. In nucleotides, the CDR3 is TGTGCCAGCAGCCACTACACACAGGGCGCAGAGACCCAGTACTTC. Translating it yields CASSHYTQGAETQYF.

V gene TRBV6-2 or TRBV6-3 combines with J gene TRBJ2-7, with TRBD2 identical over 11 bases. This CDR3 has 14 residues. V dropped 7 bases and J dropped 3; count of bases not matched to a gene: 5. The germline gives CDR1 MNHEY, CDR2 SVGEGT. The CDR3: CASTILAGGYEQYF. DNA for the CDR3: TGTGCCAGCACCATCCTAGCGGGAGGCTACGAGCAGTACTTC.

There are a few counts of this clonotype. The V gene is TRBV28, the J gene TRBJ2-1, with 9 bases matching TRBD2. Trimming at V came to 4 bases and at J to 3 bases, leaving 7 bases not matched to a gene. This CDR3 has 16 residues. Germline CDR1 MDHEN, CDR2 SYDVKM. CDR3 in DNA: TGTGCCAGCAGTTCCCCCCGACTAGCGGACTACAATGAGCAGTTCTTC. Protein sequence: CASSSPRLADYNEQFF.

This clonotype came up many times. CDR3: CSARAGEGTGELFF. CDR3 nucleotides: TGCAGTGCTAGAGCGGGAGAGGGGACCGGGGAGCTGTTTTTT. The chain links TRBV20-1 to TRBJ2-2; D possibly corresponds to TRBD2 (6 bases). Trimming removed 1 base at V and 5 bases at J, with 11 bases between. CDR1 is DFQATT, CDR2 SNEGSKA, per germline (reference sequence). This CDR3 is built from 14 residues.